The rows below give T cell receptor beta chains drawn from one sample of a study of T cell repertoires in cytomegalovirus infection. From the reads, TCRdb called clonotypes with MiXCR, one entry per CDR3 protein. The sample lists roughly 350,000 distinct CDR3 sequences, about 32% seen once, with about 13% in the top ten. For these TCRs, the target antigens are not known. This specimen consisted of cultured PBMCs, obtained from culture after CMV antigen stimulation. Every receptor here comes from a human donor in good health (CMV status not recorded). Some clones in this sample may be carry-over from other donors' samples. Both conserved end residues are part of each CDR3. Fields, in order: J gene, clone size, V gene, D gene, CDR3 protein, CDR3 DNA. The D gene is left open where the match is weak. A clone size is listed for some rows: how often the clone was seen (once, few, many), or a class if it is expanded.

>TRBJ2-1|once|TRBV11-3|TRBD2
CASSLVSSTSGRANEQFF
TGTGCCAGCAGCTTAGTGTCCTCGACTAGCGGGAGGGCCAATGAGCAGTTCTTC
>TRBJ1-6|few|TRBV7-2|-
CASSPPGGWNSPLHF
TGTGCCAGCAGCCCCCCCGGGGGGTGGAATTCACCCCTCCACTTT
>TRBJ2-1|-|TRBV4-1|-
CASSQESGSSYNEQFF
TGTGCCAGCAGCCAAGAGAGCGGCAGCTCCTACAATGAGCAGTTCTTC
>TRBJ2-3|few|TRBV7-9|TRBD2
CASLSSGGLDTQYF
TGTGCCAGCCTCTCTAGCGGGGGGTTGGATACGCAGTATTTT
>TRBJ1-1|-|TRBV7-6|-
CASSGQREMNTEAFF
TGTGCCAGCAGCGGACAGCGGGAGATGAACACTGAAGCTTTCTTT
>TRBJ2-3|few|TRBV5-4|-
CASRSGYEETQYF
TGTGCCAGCAGGTCGGGCTACGAGGAGACGCAGTATTTT
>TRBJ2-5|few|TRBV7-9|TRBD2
CASSLASLAGGNQETQYF
TGTGCCAGCAGCTTAGCCTCCCTAGCGGGAGGCAACCAAGAGACCCAGTACTTC
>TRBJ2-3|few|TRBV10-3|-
CAISESTRWASTDTQYF
TGTGCCATCAGTGAGTCGACACGATGGGCTAGCACAGATACGCAGTATTTT
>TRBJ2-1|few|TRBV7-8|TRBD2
CASSLGLAGGLDNEQFF
TGTGCCAGCAGCTTGGGACTAGCGGGAGGGCTGGACAATGAGCAGTTCTTC
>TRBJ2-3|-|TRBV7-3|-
CASSFKGLDTQYF
TGTGCCAGCAGCTTCAAGGGATTAGATACGCAGTATTTT
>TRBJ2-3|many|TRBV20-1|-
CSAPQGAWTDTQYF
TGCAGTGCTCCTCAAGGTGCGTGGACAGATACGCAGTATTTT
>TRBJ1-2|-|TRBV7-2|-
CASSLTREERGYTF
TGTGCCAGCAGCCTCACCCGGGAAGAGCGTGGCTACACCTTC
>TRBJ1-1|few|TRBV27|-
CASSLFPGRNTEAFF
TGTGCCAGCAGTTTATTCCCGGGAAGGAACACTGAAGCTTTCTTT
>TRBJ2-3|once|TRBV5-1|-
CASRVADPTDTQYF
TGCGCCAGCAGGGTAGCGGATCCCACAGATACGCAGTATTTT
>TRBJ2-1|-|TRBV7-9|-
CASSPWTADNEQFF
TGTGCCAGCAGCCCTTGGACCGCCGACAATGAGCAGTTCTTC
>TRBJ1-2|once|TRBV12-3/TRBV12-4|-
CASSFRRAGYGYTF
TGTGCCAGCAGTTTTAGGAGGGCGGGCTATGGCTACACCTTC
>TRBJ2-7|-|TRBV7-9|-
CASSKPRDHFYEQYF
TGTGCCAGCAGCAAACCTCGGGACCACTTCTACGAGCAGTACTTC
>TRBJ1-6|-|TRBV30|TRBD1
CACGQEASPLHF
TGTGCCTGCGGACAGGAGGCTTCACCCCTCCACTTT
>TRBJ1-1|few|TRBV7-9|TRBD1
CASSNRTGGTEAFF
TGTGCCAGCAGCAATAGGACAGGGGGCACTGAAGCTTTCTTT
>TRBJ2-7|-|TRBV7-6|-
CASSLRSISYEQYF
TGTGCCAGCAGCTTAAGGTCCATCTCCTACGAGCAGTACTTC
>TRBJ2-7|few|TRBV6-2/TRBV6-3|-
CASSYGGFGTYEQYF
TGTGCCAGCAGTTACGGCGGTTTCGGGACCTACGAGCAGTACTTC
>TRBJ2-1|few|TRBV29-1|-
CSGMPDGTFSINEQFF
TGCAGCGGCATGCCCGACGGGACTTTTAGCATCAATGAGCAGTTCTTC
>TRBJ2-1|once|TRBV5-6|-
CASSLRASYNEQFF
TGTGCCAGCAGCTTAAGGGCCTCCTACAATGAGCAGTTCTTC
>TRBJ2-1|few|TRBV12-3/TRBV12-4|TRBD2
CASSPLGGRANEQFF
TGTGCCAGCAGTCCACTGGGCGGGAGGGCAAATGAGCAGTTCTTC
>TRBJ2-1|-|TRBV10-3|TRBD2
CAISESPTSGLKQFF
TGTGCCATCAGTGAGTCCCCCACTAGCGGCCTTAAGCAGTTCTTC
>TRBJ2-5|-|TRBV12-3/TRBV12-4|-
CASSPSLGKGGQWTQYF
TGTGCCAGCAGTCCTTCCCTGGGCAAGGGCGGACAATGGACCCAGTACTTC
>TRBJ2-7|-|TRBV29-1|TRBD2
CSVEASGAYEQYF
TGCAGCGTTGAAGCTAGCGGGGCCTACGAGCAGTACTTC
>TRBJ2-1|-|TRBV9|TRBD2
CTSSVGTSGGGEQFF
TGTACCAGCAGCGTCGGGACTAGCGGGGGAGGTGAGCAGTTCTTC
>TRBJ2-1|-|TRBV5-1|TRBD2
CATRLGLAGGPPYNEQFF
TGCGCCACCCGGTTGGGCCTAGCGGGGGGTCCTCCCTACAATGAGCAGTTCTTC
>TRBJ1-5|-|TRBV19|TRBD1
CASRRTGANQPQHF
TGTGCCAGTAGGAGGACAGGGGCGAATCAGCCCCAGCATTTT
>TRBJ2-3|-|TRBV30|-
CAFLTGGSQYF
TGTGCCTTCCTCACCGGCGGCTCGCAGTATTTT
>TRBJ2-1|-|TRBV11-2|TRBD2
CASSYAGLAHNEQFF
TGTGCCAGCAGCTATGCGGGACTAGCCCACAATGAGCAGTTCTTC
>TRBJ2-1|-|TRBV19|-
CASSGGGLGNEQFF
TGTGCCAGTAGTGGAGGCGGTTTGGGGAATGAGCAGTTCTTC
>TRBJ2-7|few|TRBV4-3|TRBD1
CASSQAPGQGAYEQYF
TGCGCCAGCAGCCAAGCACCGGGACAGGGGGCTTACGAGCAGTACTTC
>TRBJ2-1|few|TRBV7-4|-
CASSPTTGEPYNEQFF
TGTGCCAGCAGCCCCACTACGGGAGAACCCTACAATGAGCAGTTCTTC
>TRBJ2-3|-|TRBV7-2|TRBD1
CASSARTGLFDTQYF
TGTGCCAGCAGCGCAAGGACAGGGCTATTCGATACGCAGTATTTT
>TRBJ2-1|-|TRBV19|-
CASSIERLGVYNEQFF
TGTGCCAGTAGTATAGAGCGACTCGGGGTCTACAATGAGCAGTTCTTC
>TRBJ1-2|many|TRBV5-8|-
CASSLGQGVYGYTF
TGTGCCAGCAGCTTGGGTCAGGGCGTCTATGGCTACACCTTC
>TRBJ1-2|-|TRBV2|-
CASSQTKNYGYTF
TGTGCCAGCAGCCAAACCAAAAACTATGGCTACACCTTC
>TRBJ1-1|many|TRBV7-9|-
CASSERYETMGTEAFF
TGTGCCAGCAGCGAACGGTATGAGACCATGGGGACTGAAGCTTTCTTT
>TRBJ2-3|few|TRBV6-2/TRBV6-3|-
CASTTPRGLIQSDTQYF
TGTGCCAGCACTACCCCCCGCGGGCTCATACAATCAGATACGCAGTATTTT
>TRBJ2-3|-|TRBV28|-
CASSLSPARRTDTQYF
TGTGCCAGCAGTCTGTCGCCAGCGAGGAGGACAGATACGCAGTATTTT
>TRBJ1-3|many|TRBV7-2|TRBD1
CASSLSPGQGDTIYF
TGTGCCAGCAGCCTCTCGCCGGGACAGGGAGACACCATATATTTT
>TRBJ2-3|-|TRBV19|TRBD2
CASSHPLNTASGRSDTQYF
TGTGCCAGTAGCCACCCTCTAAATACGGCTAGCGGGAGATCAGATACGCAGTATTTT
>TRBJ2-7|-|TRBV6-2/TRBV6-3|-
CASSPRAGLTYEQYF
TGTGCCAGCAGTCCGCGGGCCGGGCTGACCTACGAGCAGTACTTC
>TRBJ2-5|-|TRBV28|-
CASSSPGPGWRETQYF
TGTGCCAGCAGTTCGCCCGGTCCGGGGTGGAGGGAGACCCAGTACTTC
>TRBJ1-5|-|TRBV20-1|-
CSARGQGHQPQHF
TGCAGTGCTAGAGGGCAGGGTCATCAGCCCCAGCATTTT
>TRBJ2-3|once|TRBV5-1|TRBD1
CATGTGSSDTQYF
TGCGCCACCGGGACAGGGTCGTCGGATACGCAGTATTTT
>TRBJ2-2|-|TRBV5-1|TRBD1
CASSVGQTTGELFF
TGCGCCAGCAGCGTGGGACAGACCACCGGGGAGCTGTTTTTT
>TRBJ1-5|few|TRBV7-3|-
CASSSDRNQPQHF
TGTGCCAGCAGCTCGGACAGAAATCAGCCCCAGCATTTT
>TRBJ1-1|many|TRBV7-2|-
CASSLVGGNTEAFF
TGTGCCAGCAGCTTGGTTGGCGGGAACACTGAAGCTTTCTTT
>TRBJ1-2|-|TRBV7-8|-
CAKSFAGNENGYTF
TGTGCCAAGAGCTTCGCAGGGAATGAGAATGGCTACACCTTC
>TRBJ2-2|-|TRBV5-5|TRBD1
CASSRSPGQRTGELFF
TGTGCCAGCAGCCGATCGCCGGGACAGAGAACCGGGGAGCTGTTTTTT
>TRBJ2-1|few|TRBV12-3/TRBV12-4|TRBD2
CASSLSLAGGHEQFF
TGTGCCAGCAGTTTAAGCCTAGCGGGAGGGCATGAGCAGTTCTTC
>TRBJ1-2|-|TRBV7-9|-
CASSRSSSTGWGGYTF
TGTGCCAGCAGCCGCTCTTCGTCGACAGGATGGGGAGGCTACACCTTC
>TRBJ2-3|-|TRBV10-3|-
CAIKSLGLTDTQYF
TGTGCCATCAAGAGTCTGGGCCTCACAGATACGCAGTATTTT
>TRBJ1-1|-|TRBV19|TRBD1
CASSAGRRDRHPEREAFF
TGTGCCAGTAGTGCAGGGCGCCGGGACAGGCATCCCGAAAGGGAAGCTTTCTTT
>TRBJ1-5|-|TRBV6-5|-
CASSYSRYSNQPQHF
TGTGCCAGCAGTTACTCAAGGTATAGCAATCAGCCCCAGCATTTT
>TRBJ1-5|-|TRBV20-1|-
CSARATVGNQPQHF
TGCAGTGCTAGAGCGACCGTGGGCAATCAGCCCCAGCATTTT